This T cell receptor (beta chain) derives from a study of blood T cell repertoires in COVID-19. Study-level information: COVID-19 samples, acute and convalescent, were from the United States, Italy and Spain.

V lost 7 bases and J lost 2, with 5 bases in between. The CDR3 totals 12 residues. The germline V gene has CDR1 LGHDT and CDR2 YNNKEL (reference sequence). Participants were aged about 18 to 89 years from roughly 25 US areas. Original handling: Reference gene primer amplification yielded estimated nucleated cell counts. The data were produced by immunoSEQ multiplex PCR, yet TCRdb's version contains in-frame clones alone and is incomplete. V, J and clone size reflect that table, while D and trimming were determined from the DNA. The top ten clones hold around 0.64% of a sample with around 480,000 clones, around 90% of them seen once.

Sequenced: PBMCs or T cells enriched from blood (not recorded which). This sequence was found in a woman aged 18-29 years who had recovered from COVID-19. The chain couples TRBV3-1 (or the pseudogene TRBV3-2) to TRBJ2-2; D unclear. Here the CDR3 reads CASKSNTGELFF. CDR3 DNA sequence: TGTGCCAGCAAGAGTAACACCGGGGAGCTGTTTTTT.